The rows below give T cell receptor beta chains drawn from one sample of a study of T cell responses to AZD1222 COVID-19 vaccine. The data were produced by immunoSEQ multiplex PCR, yet TCRdb's version contains in-frame clones alone and is incomplete. This table holds tens of thousands of clones, around 88% found once. The material was peripheral blood, obtained 28 days after the second AZD1222 dose. The origin of the receptors is an adult who received the AZD1222 COVID-19 vaccine. The CDR3 runs from the conserved cysteine through the conserved F or W. D genes are given only for firm matches. The size entry is marked missing in some rows and otherwise reads once, few, many or a size class.

>TRBJ1-5|16|-|-|TRBV19
CASSPRSDILNQPQHF
TGTGCCAGTAGTCCCAGGTCCGACATCCTCAATCAGCCCCAGCATTTT
>TRBJ2-3|14|-|-|TRBV2
CASFPGPSTDTQYF
TGTGCCAGCTTCCCGGGGCCTAGCACAGATACGCAGTATTTT
>TRBJ2-5|15|TRBD2|-|TRBV5-4
CASSLRLAGEETQYF
TGTGCCAGCAGCCTTCGACTAGCGGGGGAAGAGACCCAGTACTTC
>TRBJ1-2|14|TRBD1|-|TRBV29-1
CSVEDRGGYYGYTF
TGCAGCGTTGAGGACAGGGGAGGGTACTATGGCTACACCTTC
>TRBJ2-7|16|-|-|TRBV4-3
CASSEVNNRASYEQYF
TGCGCCAGCAGCGAAGTGAATAACAGGGCCTCCTACGAGCAGTACTTC
>TRBJ1-6|15|-|-|TRBV9
CASSFGPEANSPLHF
TGTGCCAGCAGCTTCGGACCCGAGGCCAATTCACCCCTCCACTTT
>TRBJ2-1|15|TRBD2|few|TRBV7-3
CASSSGLESHNEQFF
TGTGCCAGCAGCTCCGGACTAGAGAGTCACAATGAGCAGTTCTTC
>TRBJ1-2|14|-|-|TRBV5-1
CASSFGGTNYGYTF
TGCGCCAGCAGCTTCGGGGGGACTAACTATGGCTACACCTTC
>TRBJ2-7|14|-|-|TRBV11-2
CASSLGPTSYEQYF
TGTGCCAGCAGCTTAGGACCGACCTCCTACGAGCAGTACTTC
>TRBJ2-7|15|-|-|TRBV27
CASSYGTGITYEQYF
TGTGCCAGCAGTTACGGGACGGGGATTACCTACGAGCAGTACTTC
>TRBJ2-7|16|TRBD2|-|TRBV10-2
CASSESTSRSSYEQYF
TGCGCCAGCAGTGAGTCGACTAGCAGGAGCTCCTACGAGCAGTACTTC
>TRBJ2-7|12|TRBD1|-|TRBV6-1
CASSDRGREQYF
TGTGCCAGCAGTGACAGGGGGCGGGAGCAGTACTTC
>TRBJ2-7|15|-|-|TRBV28
CASSGLGGPHYEQYF
TGTGCCAGCAGTGGACTTGGGGGTCCCCACTACGAGCAGTACTTC
>TRBJ2-7|13|TRBD1|once|TRBV6-5
CASSLDRGREQYF
TGTGCCAGCAGTCTGGACAGGGGGCGCGAGCAGTACTTC
>TRBJ1-2|13|-|-|TRBV19
CASSPSQTRGYTF
TGTGCCAGTAGTCCTTCACAGACTCGGGGCTACACCTTC
>TRBJ1-5|14|TRBD1|-|TRBV6-6
CASRQGAGNQPQHF
TGTGCCAGCAGGCAGGGGGCGGGCAATCAGCCCCAGCATTTT
>TRBJ1-6|18|-|-|TRBV28
CASSFALVLAVNNSPLHF
TGTGCCAGCAGTTTCGCATTGGTGTTGGCAGTCAATAATTCACCCCTCCACTTT
>TRBJ2-3|16|-|once|TRBV4-3
CASSQDFRGAGNTQYF
TGCGCCAGCAGCCAAGATTTCCGGGGAGCCGGGAATACGCAGTATTTT
>TRBJ2-5|13|-|-|TRBV5-1
CASSRGARETQYF
TGCGCCAGCAGCCGCGGGGCTCGGGAGACCCAGTACTTC
>TRBJ1-1|11|-|-|TRBV3-1/TRBV3-2
CASSQAESEFF
TGTGCCAGCAGCCAAGCCGAGTCTGAGTTCTTT
>TRBJ1-1|13|-|-|TRBV10-3
CAISVEERTEAFF
TGTGCCATCAGTGTCGAGGAACGCACTGAAGCTTTCTTT
>TRBJ2-6|14|-|-|TRBV19
CASSFLSGANVLTF
TGTGCCAGTAGTTTCCTCTCTGGGGCCAACGTCCTGACTTTC
>TRBJ2-7|17|TRBD2|-|TRBV4-3
CASSQYKAAGGAYEQYF
TGCGCCAGCAGCCAATATAAGGCGGCCGGGGGGGCCTACGAGCAGTACTTC
>TRBJ2-1|14|-|-|TRBV14
CASSQDWAGGPPFF
TGTGCCAGCAGCCAAGATTGGGCCGGCGGACCGCCGTTCTTC
>TRBJ2-2|17|-|-|TRBV3-1/TRBV3-2
CASSQDLAGRNTGELFF
TGTGCCAGCAGCCAAGATCTTGCAGGGAGGAACACCGGGGAGCTGTTTTTT
>TRBJ2-7|15|TRBD2|few|TRBV4-3
CASSQSSGGAYEQYF
TGCGCCAGCAGCCAATCTAGCGGGGGGGCCTACGAGCAGTACTTC
>TRBJ2-3|13|TRBD2|once|TRBV29-1
CSVRGGVPDTQYF
TGCAGCGTGCGCGGGGGGGTGCCAGATACGCAGTATTTT
>TRBJ2-7|16|TRBD1|-|TRBV6-5
CASSYPLGTGSYEQYF
TGTGCCAGCAGTTACCCTCTCGGGACAGGGTCCTACGAGCAGTACTTC
>TRBJ2-1|14|-|-|TRBV7-6
CASSLVWGADEQFF
TGTGCCAGCAGCTTAGTATGGGGGGCCGATGAGCAGTTCTTC